A selection of T cell receptor beta chains follows, all from one sample in a study of circulating tumor DNA in untreated peripheral T-cell lymphoma. The assay was immunoSEQ multiplex PCR, and TCRdb's table has in-frame clones only and misses some. In the table there are roughly 120 clones, 85% to 90% of which are singletons. Sequencing input: cell-free DNA from blood serum. These receptors came from a human donor with peripheral T-cell lymphoma. Each CDR3 is given with its conserved first and last residue.

TRBV27 | CASSLSSFAGELFF
TRBV4-2 | CASSQDLAGDTDTQYF
TRBV7-2 | CASSFRAEAFF
TRBV18 | CASSLTNTGTGASEKLFF
TRBV6-5 | CASSSPSLTGYTF
TRBV10-2 | CASSERSGLLNTGELFF
TRBV14 | CASSLGGGETQYF
TRBV29-1 | CSAWLVDGYTF
TRBV19 | CASRGVGSRVDEQFF
TRBV7-9 | CAIGQLNTEAFF
TRBV12-5 | CASGSYAGQSRANVLTF
TRBV13 | CASSPSGQGGLEQYF
TRBV9 | CASSPRTGADTQYF
TRBV5-1 | CASSLEGDRATGYTF
TRBV28 | CASRDHDRGGPYEQYF
TRBV4-2 | CASSQDNGGPFDTQYF
TRBV4-1 | CASSHLEGVYEQYF
TRBV29-1 | CSVVLNSGGPQETQYF
TRBV5-1 | CASSLAAGTEGYTF
TRBV4-3 | CASSQLARQADTQYF
TRBV6-5 | CASSYSPDTQYF
TRBV5-4 | CASRDSGTDTQYF
TRBV5-1 | CASSWDQANTGELFF
TRBV9 | CASSVDYNEQFF
TRBV27 | CASSLRGLGEKLFF
TRBV19 | CASSIGPGPKGNIQYF
TRBV27 | CASSLAPLSLVGYEQYF
TRBV13 | CASSLPGTGHLAAFF
TRBV5-7 | CASFKRLVQSRANVLTF
TRBV18 | CASSPRDNEKLFF
TRBV5-1 | CASSPLGQGGRETQYF